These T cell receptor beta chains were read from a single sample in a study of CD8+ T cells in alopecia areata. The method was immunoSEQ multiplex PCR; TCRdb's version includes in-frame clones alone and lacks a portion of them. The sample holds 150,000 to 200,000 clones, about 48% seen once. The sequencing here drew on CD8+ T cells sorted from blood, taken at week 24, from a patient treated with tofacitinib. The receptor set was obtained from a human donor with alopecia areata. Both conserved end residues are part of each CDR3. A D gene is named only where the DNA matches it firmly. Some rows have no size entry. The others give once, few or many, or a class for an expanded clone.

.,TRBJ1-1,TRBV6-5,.,CASSLRGNTEAFF,TGTGCCAGCAGTTTGCGGGGGAACACTGAAGCTTTCTTT
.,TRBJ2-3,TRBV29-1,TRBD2,CSVAKRGGLDSTDTQYF,TGCAGCGTTGCTAAGCGGGGGGGCCTAGATAGCACAGATACGCAGTATTTT
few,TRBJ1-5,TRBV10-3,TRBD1,CATVDASAGGHQPQHF,TGTGCCACCGTTGATGCATCGGCAGGGGGTCATCAGCCCCAGCATTTT
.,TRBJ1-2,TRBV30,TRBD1,CAWSAGQGGYGYTF,TGTGCCTGGAGTGCGGGACAGGGAGGTTATGGCTACACCTTC
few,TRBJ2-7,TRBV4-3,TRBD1,CASSQLTGTGSYEQYF,TGCGCCAGCAGCCAACTTACCGGGACAGGGTCCTACGAGCAGTACTTC
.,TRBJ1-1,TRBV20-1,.,CSARIYTEAFF,TGCAGTGCTAGAATCTATACTGAAGCTTTCTTT
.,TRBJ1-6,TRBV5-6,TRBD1,CASKLSPGQGNSPLHF,TGTGCCAGCAAACTCTCGCCAGGACAGGGAAATTCACCCCTCCACTTT
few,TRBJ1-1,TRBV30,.,CAWRGQPSEAFF,TGTGCCTGGAGGGGCCAGCCGAGTGAAGCTTTCTTT
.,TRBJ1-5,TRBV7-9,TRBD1,CASSPDSGQGHQPQHF,TGTGCCAGCAGCCCGGATTCGGGACAGGGTCATCAGCCCCAGCATTTT
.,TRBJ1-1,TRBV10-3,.,CAISEPRNFGLLNTEAFF,TGTGCCATCAGTGAGCCCCGTAATTTCGGATTATTGAACACTGAAGCTTTCTTT
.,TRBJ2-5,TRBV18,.,CASSPVRGEETQYF,TGTGCCAGCTCTCCCGTCAGGGGTGAAGAGACCCAGTACTTC
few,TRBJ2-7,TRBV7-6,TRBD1,CASREGTGALSEQYF,TGTGCCAGCAGGGAGGGGACAGGGGCCCTTTCCGAGCAGTACTTC
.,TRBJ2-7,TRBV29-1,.,CSVISTGQYEQYF,TGCAGCGTTATTTCAACAGGGCAGTACGAGCAGTACTTC
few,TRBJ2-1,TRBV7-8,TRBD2,CASSLAGLADNDEQFF,TGTGCCAGCAGCTTAGCGGGACTAGCGGACAACGATGAGCAGTTCTTC
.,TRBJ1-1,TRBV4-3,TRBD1,CASSSGGTEAFF,TGCGCCAGCAGCTCAGGGGGCACTGAAGCTTTCTTT
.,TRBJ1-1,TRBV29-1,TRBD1,CSALDRDFTEAFF,TGCAGCGCCCTGGACAGGGACTTTACTGAAGCTTTCTTT
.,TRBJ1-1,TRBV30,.,CAWKAGAEAFF,TGTGCCTGGAAAGCAGGGGCTGAAGCTTTCTTT
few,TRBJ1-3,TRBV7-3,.,CASSLAEQGSSGNTIYF,TGTGCCAGCAGCTTAGCCGAGCAGGGGAGCTCTGGAAACACCATATATTTT
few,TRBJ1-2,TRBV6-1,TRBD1,CASSKETGRYGYTF,TGTGCCAGCAGCAAGGAGACAGGGAGGTATGGCTACACCTTC
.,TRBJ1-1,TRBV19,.,CASSVGMNTEAFF,TGTGCCAGTAGTGTTGGGATGAACACTGAAGCTTTCTTT
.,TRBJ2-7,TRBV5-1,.,CASSLDSGSLYEQYF,TGCGCCAGCAGCTTGGATTCGGGATCCCTCTACGAGCAGTACTTC
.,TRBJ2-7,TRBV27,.,CASSLPGGTEYF,TGTGCCAGCAGTTTACCCGGGGGCACCGAGTACTTC
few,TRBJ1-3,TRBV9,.,CASKDQSSGNTIYF,TGTGCCAGCAAAGACCAATCCTCTGGAAACACCATATATTTT
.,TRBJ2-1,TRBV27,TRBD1,CASSGTGDYNEQFF,TGTGCCAGCAGTGGGACAGGAGACTACAATGAGCAGTTCTTC
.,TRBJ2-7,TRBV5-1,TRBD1,CASSLGFGLTGSYEQYF,TGCGCCAGCAGCTTGGGTTTTGGCCTGACAGGGAGTTACGAGCAGTACTTC
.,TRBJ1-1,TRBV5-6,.,CASSPPAGSDTEAFF,TGTGCCAGCAGCCCCCCCGCAGGGTCCGACACTGAAGCTTTCTTT
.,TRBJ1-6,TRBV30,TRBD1,CAWSEISELTGTGSRSPLHF,TGTGCCTGGAGTGAGATATCAGAACTCACCGGGACAGGGTCGCGTTCACCCCTCCACTTT
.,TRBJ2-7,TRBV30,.,CAWSVDEETEQYF,TGTGCCTGGAGTGTAGACGAAGAAACCGAGCAGTACTTC
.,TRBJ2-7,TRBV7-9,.,CASSFSGTYEQYF,TGTGCCAGCAGCTTCAGCGGAACCTACGAGCAGTACTTC
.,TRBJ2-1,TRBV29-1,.,CSADGAQTGNVEQFF,TGCAGCGCTGACGGGGCTCAAACAGGGAACGTTGAGCAGTTCTTC
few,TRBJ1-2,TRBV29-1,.,CSVEITEVYGYTF,TGCAGCGTTGAAATTACAGAAGTCTATGGCTACACCTTC